Sequencing of this T cell receptor beta chain was carried out in a study of T cells after yellow fever vaccination. The study, taken as a whole, reports: Subsequent booster samples again held most clones from primary vaccination (less than 98% CD4, roughly 91% CD8). Faster peaking, at day 5 versus 15, marked a secondary response that was weaker.

This clonotype was counted ten times or more. Its antigen is undetermined. As TCR cDNA was made by 5'RACE template switching, a universal primer site and UMIs were added. TCRdb reprocessed the 5' RACE reads via MiXCR and lists one record per CDR3 protein. The sample holds over 120,000 distinct CDR3 sequences, under 8% seen once. This CDR3 is built from 13 residues. Germline V gives CDR1 SEHNR, CDR2 FQNEAQ (reference sequence). The V end lost 8 bases, the J end lost 7 bases, and 15 bases lay between the germline ends. Sequenced here: CD4+ T cells sorted from PBMCs, sampled 10 days after the yellow fever booster vaccination. The receptor's source is a man aged 25 to 40 who received the YFV17D yellow fever vaccine. The J gene is TRBJ2-1, the V gene TRBV7-9, with D maybe TRBD2 (6 bases). CDR3 sequence reads: CASLSSGGNEQFF. The DNA of the CDR3 is TGTGCCAGCCTCTCCTCCGGAGGGAATGAGCAGTTCTTC.